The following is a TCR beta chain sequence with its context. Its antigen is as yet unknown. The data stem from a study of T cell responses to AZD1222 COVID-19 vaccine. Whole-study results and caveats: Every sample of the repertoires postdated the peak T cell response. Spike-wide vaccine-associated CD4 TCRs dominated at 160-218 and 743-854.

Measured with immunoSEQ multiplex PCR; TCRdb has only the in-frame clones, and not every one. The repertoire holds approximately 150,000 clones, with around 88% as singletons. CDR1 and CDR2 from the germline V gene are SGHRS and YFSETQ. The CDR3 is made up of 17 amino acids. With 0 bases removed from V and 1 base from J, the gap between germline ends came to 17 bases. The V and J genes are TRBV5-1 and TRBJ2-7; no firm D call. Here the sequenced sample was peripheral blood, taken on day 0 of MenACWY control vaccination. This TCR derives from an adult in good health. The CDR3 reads CASSLAVTNLNSYEQYF. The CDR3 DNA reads TGCGCCAGCAGCTTGGCCGTAACGAACCTTAATTCCTACGAGCAGTACTTC.